One sample yielded the 23 T cell receptor beta chains listed below, sequenced in a study of early stage breast cancer tumors. Some clones are missing from TCRdb's copy, which holds only in-frame ones; the method was immunoSEQ multiplex PCR. The top ten clones hold 7.5% to 9% of a sample with tens of thousands of clones, less than 75% of them seen once. The material sequenced was breast tumor tissue. The receptors stem from a person aged 50-59 years with breast cancer.

This chain uses TRBV10-2 with TRBJ2-7; D call uncertain. V lost 7 bases to trimming and J lost 2 bases, with 9 bases between them. This CDR3 contains 12 residues. The germline V gene encodes CDR1 WSHSY and CDR2 SAAADI. CDR3 residues: CASKAAPYEQYF. CDR3 DNA: TGCGCCAGCAAGGCAGCGCCCTACGAGCAGTACTTC.

This chain connects TRBV19 to TRBJ2-3; 10 bases align to TRBD1. J gave up 6 bases and V 6 bases, and 9 bases lay outside the gene matches. The CDR3 extends over 15 amino acids. In germline, CDR1 is LNHDA, CDR2 SQIVND (reference sequence). CDR3 region: CASSPRTGGFDTQYF. CDR3 nucleotide sequence: TGTGCCAGTAGCCCTCGGACAGGGGGATTCGATACGCAGTATTTT.

The table lists this clone with a few counts. The chain is built from TRBV2 and TRBJ2-7; the D gene could be TRBD1 or TRBD2 (5 bases each). The CDR3 covers 13 residues. The V and J ends lost 4 bases and 2 bases respectively, with 9 bases between them. Germline lookup yields CDR1 SNHLY and CDR2 FYNNEI. DNA for the CDR3: TGTGCCAGCAGTGTGGGGGTGACCTACGAGCAGTACTTC. Translation gives CASSVGVTYEQYF.

Sample share makes this clone medium-sized. The chain is built from TRBV10-3 and TRBJ2-7; 8 nucleotides align to TRBD2. The J segment lost 0 bases and the V segment lost 5 bases, leaving 6 bases of the junction unmatched. The CDR3 sequence is 15 residues long. Germline CDR1 reads ENHRY; CDR2 reads SYGVKD. CDR3 region: CAISNSGTSSYEQYF. The CDR3 coding sequence is TGTGCCATCAGTAATAGCGGGACTAGCTCCTACGAGCAGTACTTC.

The chain employs TRBV15 and TRBJ1-3; D perhaps matches TRBD1 (5 bases). Germline V lookup: CDR1 LNHNV, CDR2 YYDKDF (reference sequence). Deletions cut 3 bases from V and 0 bases from J, with 12 bases between. The CDR3 totals 16 residues. The CDR3 sequence: CATSRATGASGNTIYF. The CDR3 DNA follows: TGTGCCACCAGCAGGGCAACAGGTGCCTCTGGAAACACCATATATTTT.

This clone was counted between two and nine times. CDR3 residues: CASSIGYRGQETQYF. The DNA for the CDR3 is TGTGCCAGTAGTATTGGGTACAGGGGCCAAGAGACCCAGTACTTC. This rearrangement joins TRBV19 to TRBJ2-5; TRBD1 matches at 7 bases. The germline V gene encodes CDR1 LNHDA and CDR2 SQIVND (reference sequence). Trimming cost V 3 bases and J 1 base; bases outside gene matches: 5. CDR3 length: 15 residues.

This rearrangement joins TRBV7-2 to TRBJ2-7, with D unresolved. The V gene lost 1 base and the J gene lost 2 bases, with 6 bases spanning the gap. The CDR3 extends over 13 amino acids. Per germline, CDR1 SGHTA and CDR2 FQGNSA. The CDR3 loop is CASSLGRPYEQYF. CDR3 nucleotides: TGTGCCAGCAGCTTAGGTAGACCCTACGAGCAGTACTTC.

CDR3 region: CASSELAGGANQPQHF. CDR3 in DNA: TGTGCCAGCAGTGAATTGGCCGGTGGGGCAAATCAGCCCCAGCATTTT. The V gene is TRBV6-1, the J gene TRBJ1-5; maybe TRBD1 (5 bases). Germline loops: CDR1 MNHNS, CDR2 SASEGT. The CDR3 has 16 residues. Trimming stripped 2 bases from V and 4 bases from J, with 15 bases between.

This clone was observed a few times. The rearrangement links TRBV4-1 to TRBJ2-7; TRBD2 matches at 8 bases. The CDR3 is 16 amino acids. Germline lookup yields CDR1 MGHRA and CDR2 YSYEKL. V was pared by 0 bases and J by 1 base, with 5 bases of the junction left unmatched. Written as DNA, the CDR3 is TGCGCCAGCAGCCAAGAGGAAAGCGGGAGATCCTACGAGCAGTACTTC. Encoded protein: CASSQEESGRSYEQYF.

The chain has TRBV6-5 and TRBJ2-2; no firm D call. This CDR3 is built from 14 residues. V gave up 0 bases and J gave up 1 base, with 3 bases separating them. Germline values: CDR1 MNHEY, CDR2 SVGAGI. This CDR3 reads CASSYSLNTGELFF. In DNA, the CDR3 is TGTGCCAGCAGTTACTCCTTGAACACCGGGGAGCTGTTTTTT.

The DNA of the CDR3 is TGCGCCAGCAGCCAAGATGCGGCCAATGAGCAGTTCTTC. Translated, it gives CASSQDAANEQFF. The rearrangement links TRBV4-3 to TRBJ2-1; D remains ambiguous. Trimming left V 0 bases short and J 6 bases short, with 6 bases between. CDR3 length: 13 residues. The germline V gene encodes CDR1 LGHNA and CDR2 YSLEER.

The chain recombines TRBV2 with TRBJ2-1, with unresolved D. Germline values: CDR1 SNHLY, CDR2 FYNNEI. Trimming removed 2 bases at V and 9 bases at J, with 5 bases between. The length of the CDR3 is 11 residues. CDR3 region: CASSEWGEQFF. The CDR3 bases are TGTGCCAGCAGTGAATGGGGTGAGCAGTTCTTC. Full variable domain (outside the CDR3, taken from reference TRBV2 and TRBJ2-1): EPEVTQTPSHQVTQMGQEVILRCVPISNHLYFYWYRQILGQKVEFLVSFYNNEISEKSEIFDDQFSVERPDGSNFTLKIRSTKLEDSAMYFCASSEWGEQFFGPGTRLTVL.

There are a few counts of this clone. This rearrangement joins TRBV14 to TRBJ1-2; TRBD1 might be the D (6 bases). Germline CDR1 SGHDN, CDR2 FVKESK. V was cut by 4 bases and J by 4 bases, with 22 bases left in between. There are 17 residues in the CDR3. The CDR3 region has the DNA TGTGCCAGCAGCCCCCTGGGGGCGCAGGCCGAGGGCTATGGCTACACCTTC. Its translation: CASSPLGAQAEGYGYTF.

The chain links TRBV21-1 to TRBJ2-7; TRBD2, the table's D call, was not compared with the DNA. TRBV21-1 is designated a pseudogene. The CDR3 spans 14 residues. CDR3 in amino acids: CASSKGRTSNRQYF. CDR3 DNA: TGTGCCAGCAGCAAAGGTCGGACTAGCAACAGGCAGTACTTC.

J is TRBJ1-5 and V is TRBV5-6; 9 bases match TRBD1. In germline, CDR1 is SGHDT, CDR2 YYEEEE. The CDR3 consists of 14 residues. V lost 5 bases to trimming and J lost 6 bases; unmatched junction nucleotides: 6. This chain's CDR3 is CASSRGQGTQPQHF. In DNA, the CDR3 is TGTGCCAGCAGTCGGGGACAGGGTACTCAGCCCCAGCATTTT.

The genes are TRBV5-6 and TRBJ2-7, with 10 bases matching TRBD1. Losses at the gene ends were 4 bases for V and 2 bases for J; bases not matched to a gene: 3. Per germline, CDR1 SGHDT and CDR2 YYEEEE. The CDR3 contains 14 residues. CDR3 sequence (DNA): TGTGCCAGCAGCCGGGACAGGGGACCCTACGAGCAGTACTTC. Amino acid sequence: CASSRDRGPYEQYF.

The chain combines TRBV29-1 with TRBJ2-1, with D possibly matching TRBD1 (6 bases). The germline gives CDR1 SQVTM, CDR2 ANQGSEA. V was trimmed by 7 bases and J by 5 bases, leaving 21 bases between them. CDR3 length: 15 residues. The CDR3 reads CSASSWGRVNNEQFF. The CDR3, as DNA: TGCAGCGCAAGTAGCTGGGGGCGGGTAAACAATGAGCAGTTCTTC.

This clone appeared a few times. V gene TRBV11-2 combines with J gene TRBJ2-3; D is uncertain. The ends were cut back, 2 bases at V and 4 bases at J, with 10 bases in the middle. This CDR3 is built from 14 residues. Germline CDR1 SGHAT, CDR2 FQNNGV. The CDR3 DNA follows: TGTGCCAGCAGCTTACTGACTTGGGCAGATACGCAGTATTTT. This codes for CASSLLTWADTQYF. Complete variable domain (other parts from reference TRBV11-2 and TRBJ2-3): EAGVAQSPRYKIIEKRQSVAFWCNPISGHATLYWYQQILGQGPKLLIQFQNNGVVDDSQLPKDRFSAERLKGVDSTLKIQPAKLEDSAVYLCASSLLTWADTQYFGPGTRLTVL.

This clone has only a few counts. V and J are TRBV5-6 and TRBJ2-7; 11 bases map to TRBD2. The CDR3 contains 16 residues. The junction had 8 bases not matched to a gene; V was cut back by 2 bases and J by 4 bases. Germline V CDR1 and CDR2: SGHDT, YYEEEE. The CDR3 nucleotides read TGTGCCAGCAGCTTCCTGACTAGCGGGACCTCTTACGAGCAGTACTTC. This gives the protein CASSFLTSGTSYEQYF.

This rearrangement joins TRBV4-1 to TRBJ2-7; a possible D gene is TRBD1 (5 bases). Germline V lookup: CDR1 MGHRA, CDR2 YSYEKL. The CDR3 spans 15 residues. The V end was cut by 0 bases, the J end by 6 bases, with 15 bases between. In nucleotides, the CDR3 is TGCGCCAGCAGCCAAGAAGGGGAAGGCGTCGGCGAGCAGTACTTC. Encoded protein: CASSQEGEGVGEQYF.

V gene TRBV29-1 combines with J gene TRBJ2-5, with 7 bases aligning to TRBD2. From germline, CDR1 is SQVTM and CDR2 ANQGSEA. The CDR3 is made up of 12 amino acids. The V segment lost 3 bases and the J segment 6 bases; nucleotides outside the gene matches: 4. The CDR3 spells CSVEGLTKTQYF. The CDR3 DNA reads TGCAGCGTTGAGGGACTAACAAAGACCCAGTACTTC.

V is TRBV9 and J is TRBJ2-2; TRBD2 agrees at 11 bases. Germline V CDR1 and CDR2: SGDLS, YYNGEE. V shed 3 bases and J 2 bases; nucleotides not matched to a gene: 3. This CDR3 contains 16 residues. The CDR3 DNA sequence: TGTGCCAGCAGCGCGGGACTAGCGGACAACACCGGGGAGCTGTTTTTT. It specifies CASSAGLADNTGELFF.

This clone was seen a few times. The chain joins TRBV4-2 to TRBJ2-1; a possible D gene is TRBD2 (5 bases). The germline V and J ends were trimmed by 0 bases and 0 bases, with 12 bases remaining between them. The CDR3 totals 17 residues. Germline CDR1 LGHNA, CDR2 YNFKEQ. CDR3 coding DNA: TGTGCCAGCAGCCAAGATCGCGGCGGGTCCTCCTACAATGAGCAGTTCTTC. Its protein is CASSQDRGGSSYNEQFF.